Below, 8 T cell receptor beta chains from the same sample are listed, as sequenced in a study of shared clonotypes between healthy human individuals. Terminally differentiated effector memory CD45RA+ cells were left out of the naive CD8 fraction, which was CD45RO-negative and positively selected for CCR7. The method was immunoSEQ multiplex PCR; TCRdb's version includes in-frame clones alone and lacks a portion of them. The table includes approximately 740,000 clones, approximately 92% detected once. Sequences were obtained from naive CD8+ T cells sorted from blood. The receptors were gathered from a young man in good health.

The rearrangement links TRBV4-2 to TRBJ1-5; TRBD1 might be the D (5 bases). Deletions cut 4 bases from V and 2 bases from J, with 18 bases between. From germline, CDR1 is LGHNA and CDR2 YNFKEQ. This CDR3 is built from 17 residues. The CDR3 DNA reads TGTGCCAGCAGCCTTAGCGGAGGGGCCGGTGGCAATCAGCCCCAGCATTTT. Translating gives CASSLSGGAGGNQPQHF.

CDR3 in amino acids: CASSSRQYRETQYF. The DNA of the CDR3 is TGTGCCAGCAGTTCTCGACAATATCGGGAGACCCAGTACTTC. The chain couples TRBV27 to TRBJ2-5; D is uncertain. The germline V gene has CDR1 MNHEY and CDR2 SMNVEV (reference sequence). The CDR3 spans 14 residues. V lost 4 bases and J lost 5, with 14 bases in between.

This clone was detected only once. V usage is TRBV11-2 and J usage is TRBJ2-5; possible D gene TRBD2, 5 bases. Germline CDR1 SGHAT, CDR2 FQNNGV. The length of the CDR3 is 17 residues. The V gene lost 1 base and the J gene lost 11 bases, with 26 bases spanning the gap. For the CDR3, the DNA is TGTGCCAGCAGCTTAGGTTCTGGGTGGGAGCCCCTTGGTGAGCAGTACTTC. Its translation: CASSLGSGWEPLGEQYF.

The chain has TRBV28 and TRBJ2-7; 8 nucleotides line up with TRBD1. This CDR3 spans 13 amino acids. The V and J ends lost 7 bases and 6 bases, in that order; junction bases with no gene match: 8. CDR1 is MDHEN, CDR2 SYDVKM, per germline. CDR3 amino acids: CASNARGLREQYF. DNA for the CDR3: TGTGCCAGCAACGCCAGGGGGCTGCGCGAGCAGTACTTC.

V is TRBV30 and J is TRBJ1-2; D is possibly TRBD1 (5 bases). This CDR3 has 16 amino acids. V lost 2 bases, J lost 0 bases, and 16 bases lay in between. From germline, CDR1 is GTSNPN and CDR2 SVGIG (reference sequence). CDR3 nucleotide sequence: TGTGCCTGGAGTCTAATGGGAAGAGGGGCTAACTATGGCTACACCTTC. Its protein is CAWSLMGRGANYGYTF.

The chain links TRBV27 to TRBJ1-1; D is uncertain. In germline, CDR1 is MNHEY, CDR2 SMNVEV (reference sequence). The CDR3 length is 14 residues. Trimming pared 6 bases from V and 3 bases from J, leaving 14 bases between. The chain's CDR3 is CASRVPGGYTEAFF. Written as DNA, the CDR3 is TGTGCCAGCAGGGTCCCCGGTGGGTACACTGAAGCTTTCTTT.

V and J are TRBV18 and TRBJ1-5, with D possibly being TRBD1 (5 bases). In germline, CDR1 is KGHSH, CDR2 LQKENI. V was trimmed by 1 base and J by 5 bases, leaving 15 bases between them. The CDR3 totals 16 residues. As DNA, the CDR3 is TGTGCCAGCTCACCACTCAGGGACGAAGGATATCAGCCCCAGCATTTT. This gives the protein CASSPLRDEGYQPQHF.

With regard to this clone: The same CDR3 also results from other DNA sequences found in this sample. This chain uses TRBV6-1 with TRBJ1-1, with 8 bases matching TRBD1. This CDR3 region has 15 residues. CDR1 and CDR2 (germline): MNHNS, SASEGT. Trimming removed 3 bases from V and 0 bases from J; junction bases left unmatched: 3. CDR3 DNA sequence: TGTGCCAGCAGTGAGAGGACAGGGTTGAACACTGAAGCTTTCTTT. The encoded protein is CASSERTGLNTEAFF.